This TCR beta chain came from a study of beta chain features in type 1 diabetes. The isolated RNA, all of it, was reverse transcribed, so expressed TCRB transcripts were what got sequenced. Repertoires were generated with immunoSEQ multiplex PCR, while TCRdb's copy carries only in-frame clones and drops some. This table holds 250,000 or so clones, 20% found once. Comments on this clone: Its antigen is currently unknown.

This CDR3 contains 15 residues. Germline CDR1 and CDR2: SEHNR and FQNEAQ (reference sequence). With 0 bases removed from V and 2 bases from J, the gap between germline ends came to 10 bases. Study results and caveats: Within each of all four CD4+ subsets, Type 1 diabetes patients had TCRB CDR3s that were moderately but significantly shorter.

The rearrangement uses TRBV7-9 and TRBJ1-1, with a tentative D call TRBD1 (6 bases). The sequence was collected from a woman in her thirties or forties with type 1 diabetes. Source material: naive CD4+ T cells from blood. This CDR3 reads CASSLALDSNTEAFF. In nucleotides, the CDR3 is TGTGCCAGCAGCTTAGCGCTGGACAGTAACACTGAAGCTTTCTTT.